Listed below are T cell receptor beta chains from one sample, sequenced in a study of T cell responses to AZD1222 COVID-19 vaccine. Produced via immunoSEQ multiplex PCR; TCRdb's table is partial and in-frame only. The profile shows just over 150,000 clones, more than 85% of them singletons. Material: peripheral blood, obtained after recovery from COVID-19. Every receptor here comes from an adult who had recovered from COVID-19. The CDR3 runs from the conserved cysteine through the conserved F or W. Clone size is not always given. Where it is, it says once, few, many or a class for expanded clones.

j_call v_call clone_size cdr3_aa
TRBJ1-1 TRBV6-4 . CASSDQGGGLAFF
TRBJ1-2 TRBV27 . CASSTVHVRGLHYGYTF
TRBJ1-1 TRBV7-2 . CASQTVRDTEAFF
TRBJ1-5 TRBV2 . CASREQEQINPQHF
TRBJ1-4 TRBV18 . CASSPPGQSNEKLFF
TRBJ1-5 TRBV4-1 once CPRSREGGSNQPQHF
TRBJ1-1 TRBV7-9 . CASSPAGTQAFF
TRBJ1-4 TRBV28 once CASSLSGSDEKLFF
TRBJ2-3 TRBV5-4 . CASSTSSTDTQYF
TRBJ2-5 TRBV2 once CASSEPRLAGSGGTQYF
TRBJ2-7 TRBV28 . CASSPGTLSYEQYF
TRBJ2-7 TRBV3-1/TRBV3-2 . CASSQVPRDSSYEQYF
TRBJ1-1 TRBV11-3 . CASSLSPGLEAFF
TRBJ1-1 TRBV6-5 . CASSTRFRTEAFF
TRBJ2-7 TRBV5-1 . CASSLDAGSYEQYF
TRBJ1-1 TRBV2 . CASGVGTVNTEAFF
TRBJ2-5 TRBV27 once CASSGGRRGQETQYF
TRBJ2-1 TRBV9 . CASSVVAGGYNEQFF
TRBJ2-1 TRBV5-1 . CASSLLAGGSTYNEQFF
TRBJ2-7 TRBV27 . CASSRDRVSDEQYF
TRBJ2-7 TRBV9 . CASSIAGTGEYEQYF
TRBJ1-2 TRBV6-5 few CASKTDLNYGYTF
TRBJ1-2 TRBV9 . CASSVGRRSKYSGYTF
TRBJ2-3 TRBV29-1 . CSVVFAVGADTQYF
TRBJ1-4 TRBV5-4 once CASSVQGAYEKLFF
TRBJ1-6 TRBV5-1 . CASSLAGTGFSSLHF
TRBJ1-2 TRBV7-2 . CASSTQGNYGYTF
TRBJ2-7 TRBV11-2 few CASTIAEGYEQYF
TRBJ2-1 TRBV11-2 . CASSLEVGEQFF
TRBJ2-1 TRBV9 . CASSVATAAYNEQFF
TRBJ1-4 TRBV6-1 . CASSEASITTNEKLFF
TRBJ2-1 TRBV4-1 once CASSRGGLAGFYNEQFF
TRBJ1-4 TRBV7-9 . CASSSQGAANEKLFF
TRBJ1-3 TRBV19 . CASSIGGGTGNTIYF
TRBJ2-2 TRBV6-1 once CASSEVLGGSAYTGELFF
TRBJ2-2 TRBV5-4 once CASSLLKANTGELFF